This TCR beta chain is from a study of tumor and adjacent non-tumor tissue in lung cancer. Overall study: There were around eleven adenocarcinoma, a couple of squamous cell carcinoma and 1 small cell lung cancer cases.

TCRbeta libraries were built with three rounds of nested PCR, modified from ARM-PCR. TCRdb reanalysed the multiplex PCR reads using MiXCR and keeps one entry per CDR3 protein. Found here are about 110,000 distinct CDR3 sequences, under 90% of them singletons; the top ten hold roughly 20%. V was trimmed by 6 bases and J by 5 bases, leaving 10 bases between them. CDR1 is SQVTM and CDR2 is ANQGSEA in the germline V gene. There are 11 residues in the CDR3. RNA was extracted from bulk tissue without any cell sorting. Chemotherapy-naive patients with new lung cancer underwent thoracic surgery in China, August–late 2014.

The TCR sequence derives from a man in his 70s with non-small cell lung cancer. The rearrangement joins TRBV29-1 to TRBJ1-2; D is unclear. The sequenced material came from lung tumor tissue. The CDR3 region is CSVVNGYGYTF. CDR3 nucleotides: TGCAGCGTAGTGAACGGTTATGGCTACACCTTC.